This T cell receptor beta chain was found in a study of blood T cell repertoires in COVID-19. Here immunoSEQ multiplex PCR was the method, and the copy in TCRdb shows in-frame clones only, minus some. The table shows about 180,000 clones, with roughly 87% occurring only once. Germline loops: CDR1 SGHVS, CDR2 FQNEAQ. The CDR3 length is 15 residues. V was pared by 4 bases and J by 0 bases, with 4 bases of the junction left unmatched. Sequencing was performed on PBMCs or T cells enriched from blood (not recorded which). The receptor's source is a woman aged 40 to 50 with acute COVID-19. The chain links TRBV7-8 to TRBJ2-7, with 9 positions matching TRBD2. CDR3 loop: CASSSHSGGSYEQYF. The CDR3 bases are TGTGCCAGCAGCTCGCATAGCGGGGGCTCCTACGAGCAGTACTTC.